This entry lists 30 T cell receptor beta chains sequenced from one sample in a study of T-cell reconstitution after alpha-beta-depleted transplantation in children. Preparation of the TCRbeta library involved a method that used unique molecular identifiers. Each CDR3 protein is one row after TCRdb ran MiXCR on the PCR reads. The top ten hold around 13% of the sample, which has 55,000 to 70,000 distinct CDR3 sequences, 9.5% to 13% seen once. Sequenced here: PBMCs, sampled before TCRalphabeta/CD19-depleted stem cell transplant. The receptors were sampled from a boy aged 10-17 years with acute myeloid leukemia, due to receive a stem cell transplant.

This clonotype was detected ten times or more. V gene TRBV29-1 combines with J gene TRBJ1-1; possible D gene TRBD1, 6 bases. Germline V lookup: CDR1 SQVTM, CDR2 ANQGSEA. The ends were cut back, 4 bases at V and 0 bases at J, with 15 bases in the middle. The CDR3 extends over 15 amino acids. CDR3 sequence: CSVGRRGQMNTEAFF. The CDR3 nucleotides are TGCAGCGTTGGGCGCCGTGGACAGATGAACACTGAAGCTTTCTTT.

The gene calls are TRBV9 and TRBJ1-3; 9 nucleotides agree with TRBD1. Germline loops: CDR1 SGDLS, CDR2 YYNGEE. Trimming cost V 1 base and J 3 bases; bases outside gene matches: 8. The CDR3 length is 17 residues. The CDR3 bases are TGTGCCAGCAGCGTATCTGGTGGGACAGGGCTTGGAAACACCATATATTTT. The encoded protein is CASSVSGGTGLGNTIYF.

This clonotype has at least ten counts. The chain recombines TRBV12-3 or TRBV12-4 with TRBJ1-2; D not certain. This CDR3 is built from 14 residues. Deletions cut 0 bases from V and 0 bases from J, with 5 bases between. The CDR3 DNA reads TGTGCCAGCAGTTTAGCGCGAGCTAACTATGGCTACACCTTC. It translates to CASSLARANYGYTF.

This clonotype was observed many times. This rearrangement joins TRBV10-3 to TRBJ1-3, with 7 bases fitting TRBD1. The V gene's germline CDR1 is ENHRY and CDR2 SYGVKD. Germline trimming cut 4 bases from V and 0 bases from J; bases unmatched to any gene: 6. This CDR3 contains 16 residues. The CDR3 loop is CAISVGGTVSGNTIYF. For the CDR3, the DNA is TGTGCCATCAGTGTTGGGGGGACAGTCTCTGGAAACACCATATATTTT.

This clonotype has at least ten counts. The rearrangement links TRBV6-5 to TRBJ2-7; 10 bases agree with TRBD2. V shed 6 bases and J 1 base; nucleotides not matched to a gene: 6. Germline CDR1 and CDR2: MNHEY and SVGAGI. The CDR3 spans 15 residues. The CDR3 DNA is TGTGCCAGCAGCCCTGGACTAGCGGCGTCCTACGAGCAGTACTTC. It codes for CASSPGLAASYEQYF.

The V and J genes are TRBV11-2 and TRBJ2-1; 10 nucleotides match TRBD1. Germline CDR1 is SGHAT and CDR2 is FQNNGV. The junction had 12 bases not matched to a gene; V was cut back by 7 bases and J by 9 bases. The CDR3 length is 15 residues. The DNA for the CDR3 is TGTGCCAGCACCTCGGGTCCCGGGACAGGGGTTGAGCAGTTCTTC. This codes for CASTSGPGTGVEQFF.

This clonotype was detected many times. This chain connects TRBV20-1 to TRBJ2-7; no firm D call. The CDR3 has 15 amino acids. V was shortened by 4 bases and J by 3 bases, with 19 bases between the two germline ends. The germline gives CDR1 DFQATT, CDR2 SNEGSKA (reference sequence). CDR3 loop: CSANQARVTGYEQYF. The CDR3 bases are TGCAGTGCTAACCAAGCTAGGGTGACCGGCTACGAGCAGTACTTC.

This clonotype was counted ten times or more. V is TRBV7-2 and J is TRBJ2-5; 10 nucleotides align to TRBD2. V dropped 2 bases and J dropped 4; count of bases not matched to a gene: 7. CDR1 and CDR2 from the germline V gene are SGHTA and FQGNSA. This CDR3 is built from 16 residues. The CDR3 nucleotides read TGTGCCAGCAGCTTACTAGCGGGGGTGGAGAGAGAGACCCAGTACTTC. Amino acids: CASSLLAGVERETQYF.

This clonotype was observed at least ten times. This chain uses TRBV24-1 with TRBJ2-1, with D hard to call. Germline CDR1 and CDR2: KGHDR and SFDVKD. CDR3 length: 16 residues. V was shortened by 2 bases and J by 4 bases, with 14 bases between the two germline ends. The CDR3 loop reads CATSDSGRQLYNEQFF. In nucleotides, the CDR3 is TGTGCCACCAGTGATTCAGGTCGGCAGCTTTACAATGAGCAGTTCTTC.

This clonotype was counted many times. Written as DNA, the CDR3 is TGTGCCCCGACTGGACAGGGTGGTACGGTAAGGCAGTTCTTC. Translation gives CAPTGQGGTVRQFF. V usage is TRBV24-1 and J usage is TRBJ2-1, with 8 positions matching TRBD1. Germline V lookup: CDR1 KGHDR, CDR2 SFDVKD. The CDR3 contains 14 residues. Trimming removed 12 bases from V and 12 bases from J; junction bases left unmatched: 18.

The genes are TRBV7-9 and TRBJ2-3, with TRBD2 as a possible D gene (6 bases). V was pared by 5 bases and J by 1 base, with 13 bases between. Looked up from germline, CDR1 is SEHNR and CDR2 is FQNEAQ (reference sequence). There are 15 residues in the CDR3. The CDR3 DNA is TGTGCCAGCAGCCCCCCTAGCGTACGCACAGATACGCAGTATTTT. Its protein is CASSPPSVRTDTQYF.

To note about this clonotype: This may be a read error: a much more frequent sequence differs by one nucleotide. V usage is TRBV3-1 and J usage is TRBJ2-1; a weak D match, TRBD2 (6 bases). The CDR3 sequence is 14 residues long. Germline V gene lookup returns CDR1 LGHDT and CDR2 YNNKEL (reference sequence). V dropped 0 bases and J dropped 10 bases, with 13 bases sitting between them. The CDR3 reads CASSQDFGRGEQFF. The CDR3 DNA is TGTGCCAGCAGCCAAGACTTTGGTCGGGGGGAGCAGTTCTTC.

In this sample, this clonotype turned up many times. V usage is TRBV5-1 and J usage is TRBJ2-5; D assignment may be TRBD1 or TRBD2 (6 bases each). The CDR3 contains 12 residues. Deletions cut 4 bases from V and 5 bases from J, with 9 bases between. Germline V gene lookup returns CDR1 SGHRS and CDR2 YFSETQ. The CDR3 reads CASSRGQETQYF. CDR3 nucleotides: TGCGCCAGCAGCCGGGGGCAGGAGACCCAGTACTTC.

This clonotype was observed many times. Written as DNA, the CDR3 is TGCAGTGCTAGTTGGCAGGCGATTAACACTGAAGCTTTCTTT. Its translation is CSASWQAINTEAFF. The V gene is TRBV20-1, the J gene TRBJ1-1; no clear D gene. Germline-derived CDR1 and CDR2 are DFQATT and SNEGSKA (reference sequence). V was clipped by 3 bases and J by 2 bases, with 13 bases between them. This CDR3 contains 14 residues.

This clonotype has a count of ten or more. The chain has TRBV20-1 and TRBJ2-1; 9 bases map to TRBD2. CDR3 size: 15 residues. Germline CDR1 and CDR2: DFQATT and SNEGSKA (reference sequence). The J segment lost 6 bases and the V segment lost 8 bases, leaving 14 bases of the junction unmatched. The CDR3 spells CSLSGGTPGSNEQFF. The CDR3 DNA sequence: TGCAGTCTGAGCGGGGGGACACCTGGTTCCAATGAGCAGTTCTTC.

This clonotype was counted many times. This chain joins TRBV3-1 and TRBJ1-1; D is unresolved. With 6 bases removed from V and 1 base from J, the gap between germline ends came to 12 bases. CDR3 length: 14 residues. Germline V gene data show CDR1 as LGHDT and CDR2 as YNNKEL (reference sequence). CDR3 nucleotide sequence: TGTGCCAGCAGTAAAGGACGGCGGAACACTGAAGCTTTCTTT. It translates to CASSKGRRNTEAFF. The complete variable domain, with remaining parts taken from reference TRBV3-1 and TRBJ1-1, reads DTAVSQTPKYLVTQMGNDKSIKCEQNLGHDTMYWYKQDSKKFLKIMFSYNNKELIINETVPNRFSPKSPDKAHLNLHINSLELGDSAVYFCASSKGRRNTEAFFGQGTRLTVV.

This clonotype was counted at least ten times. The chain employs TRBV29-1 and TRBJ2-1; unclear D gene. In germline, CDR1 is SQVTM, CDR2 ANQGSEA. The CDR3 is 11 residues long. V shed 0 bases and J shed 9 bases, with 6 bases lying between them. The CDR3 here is CSVEDPGEQFF. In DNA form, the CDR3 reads TGCAGCGTTGAAGACCCGGGTGAGCAGTTCTTC.

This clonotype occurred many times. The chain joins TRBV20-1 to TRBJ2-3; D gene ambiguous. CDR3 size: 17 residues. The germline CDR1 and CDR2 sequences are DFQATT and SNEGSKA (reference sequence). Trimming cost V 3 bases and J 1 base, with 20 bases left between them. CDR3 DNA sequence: TGCAGTGCTAGTAGGCAAGGACGTCAAAGGGGCACAGATACGCAGTATTTT. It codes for CSASRQGRQRGTDTQYF.

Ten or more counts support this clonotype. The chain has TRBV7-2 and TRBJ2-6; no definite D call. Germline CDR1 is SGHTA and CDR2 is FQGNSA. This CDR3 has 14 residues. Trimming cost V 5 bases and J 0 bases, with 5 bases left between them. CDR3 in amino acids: CASSRNSGANVLTF. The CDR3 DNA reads TGTGCCAGCAGCCGCAACTCTGGGGCCAACGTCCTGACTTTC.

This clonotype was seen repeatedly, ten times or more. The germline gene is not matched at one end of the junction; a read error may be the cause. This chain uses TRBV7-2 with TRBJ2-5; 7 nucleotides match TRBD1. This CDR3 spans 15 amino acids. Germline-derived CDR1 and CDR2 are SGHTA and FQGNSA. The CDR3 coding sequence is TGTGCCAGCAGCTTAGTGGACAGGTCTCAAGATACCCAGTACTTC. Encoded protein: CASSLVDRSQDTQYF.

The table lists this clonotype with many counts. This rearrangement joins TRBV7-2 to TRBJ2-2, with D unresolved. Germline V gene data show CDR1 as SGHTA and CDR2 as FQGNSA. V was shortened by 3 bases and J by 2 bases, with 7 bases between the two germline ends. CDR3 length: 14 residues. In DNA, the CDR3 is TGTGCCAGCAGCTTGTCGTATAACACCGGGGAGCTGTTTTTT. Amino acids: CASSLSYNTGELFF.

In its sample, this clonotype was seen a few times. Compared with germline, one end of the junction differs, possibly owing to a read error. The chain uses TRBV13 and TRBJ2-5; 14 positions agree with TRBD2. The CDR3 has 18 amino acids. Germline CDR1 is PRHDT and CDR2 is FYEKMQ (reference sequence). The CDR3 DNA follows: TGTGCCAGCAGCTTAGGACCCGGGACTAGCGGGGGACAAGGGACCCAGTACTTC. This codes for CASSLGPGTSGGQGTQYF.

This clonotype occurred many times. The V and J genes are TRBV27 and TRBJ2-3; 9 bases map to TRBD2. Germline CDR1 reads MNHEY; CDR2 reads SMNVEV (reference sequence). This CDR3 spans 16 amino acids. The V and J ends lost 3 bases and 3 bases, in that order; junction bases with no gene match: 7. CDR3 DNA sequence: TGTGCCAGCAGTTTCTTGGGGAGCGGGGGGACAGATACGCAGTATTTT. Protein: CASSFLGSGGTDTQYF.

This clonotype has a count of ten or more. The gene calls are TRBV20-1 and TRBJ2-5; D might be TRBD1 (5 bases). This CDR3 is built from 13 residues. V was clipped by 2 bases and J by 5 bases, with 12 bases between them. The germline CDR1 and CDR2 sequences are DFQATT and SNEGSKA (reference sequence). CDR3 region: CSARLTAGETQYF. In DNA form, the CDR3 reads TGCAGTGCTAGACTGACAGCCGGTGAGACCCAGTACTTC.

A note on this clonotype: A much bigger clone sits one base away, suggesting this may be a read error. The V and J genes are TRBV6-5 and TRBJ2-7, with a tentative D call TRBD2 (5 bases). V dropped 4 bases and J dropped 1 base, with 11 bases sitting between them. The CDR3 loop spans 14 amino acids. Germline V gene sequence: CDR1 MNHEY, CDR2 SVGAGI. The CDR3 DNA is TGTGCCAGCAGTTTGTCTAGCTGTTCCTACGAGCAGTACTTC. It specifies CASSLSSCSYEQYF.

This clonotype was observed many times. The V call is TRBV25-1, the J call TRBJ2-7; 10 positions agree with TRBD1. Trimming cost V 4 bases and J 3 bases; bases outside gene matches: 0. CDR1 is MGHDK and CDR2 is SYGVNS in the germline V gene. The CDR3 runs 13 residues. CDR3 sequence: CASSGTGGYEQYF. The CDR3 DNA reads TGTGCCAGCAGTGGGACAGGGGGCTACGAGCAGTACTTC.

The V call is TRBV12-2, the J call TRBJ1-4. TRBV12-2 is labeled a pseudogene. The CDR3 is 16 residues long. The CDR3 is CASRLRPGIEDEKLFF. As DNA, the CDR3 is TGTGCAAGTCGCTTAAGACCTGGCATTGAGGATGAAAAACTGTTTTTT.

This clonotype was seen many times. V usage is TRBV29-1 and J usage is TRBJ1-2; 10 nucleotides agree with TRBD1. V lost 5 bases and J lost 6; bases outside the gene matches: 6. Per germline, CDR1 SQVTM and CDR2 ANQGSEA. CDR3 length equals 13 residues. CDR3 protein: CSVQTGGKDGYTF. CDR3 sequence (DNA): TGCAGCGTTCAGACAGGGGGCAAGGATGGCTACACCTTC.

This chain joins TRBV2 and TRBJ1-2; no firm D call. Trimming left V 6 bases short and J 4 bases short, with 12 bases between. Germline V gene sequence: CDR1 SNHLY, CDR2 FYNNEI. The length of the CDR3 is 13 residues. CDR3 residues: CASSDYPPYGYTF. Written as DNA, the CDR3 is TGTGCCAGCAGCGACTACCCGCCCTATGGCTACACCTTC.

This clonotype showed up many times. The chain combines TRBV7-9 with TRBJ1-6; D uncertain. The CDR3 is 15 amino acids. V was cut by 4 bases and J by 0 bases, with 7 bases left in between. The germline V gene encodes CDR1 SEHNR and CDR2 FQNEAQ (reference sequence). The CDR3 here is CASSSRNSYNSPLHF. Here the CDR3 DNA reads TGTGCCAGCAGCTCCAGGAACTCCTATAATTCACCCCTCCACTTT.